This TCR beta chain was sequenced in a study of beta chain features in type 1 diabetes. General study findings and limits: It was possible that PCR favored shorter templates, equally so in patients and controls. Naive, central memory and Treg TCRB repertoires seemed to resemble each other more closely in patients than they did in healthy donors. HLA influence on TCRB rearrangement stayed unresolved here.

By proportion, this clone is medium-sized. Its antigen is as yet unknown. Stem cell-like memory, regulatory, central memory and naive CD4+ cells were sorted via CD45RO/CCR7/CD25/CD127/CD95/CD27. V lost 6 bases, J lost 7 bases, and 14 bases lay in between. The V gene's germline CDR1 is MNHEY and CDR2 SMNVEV (reference sequence). There are 13 residues in the CDR3. The authors reverse transcribed all of the isolated RNA, so sequencing captured expressed TCRB transcripts. Produced via immunoSEQ multiplex PCR; TCRdb's table is partial and in-frame only. The table records approximately 38,000 clones, over 45% of them present only once.

The sequence derives from a woman between 18 and 29 years old in good health. Source material: central memory CD4+ T cells from blood. The chain links TRBV27 to TRBJ2-3; D is possibly TRBD2 (6 bases). The CDR3 loop reads CASRTPSVNTQYF. In DNA, the CDR3 is TGTGCCAGCAGGACTCCTAGCGTAAATACGCAGTATTTT.